The following is a TCR beta chain sequence with its context. The antigen remains undetermined. The source of the sample is a study of cytomegalovirus exposure and HLA in healthy donors. Notes on the study in general: CMV serostatus was the only immune exposure information that was available.

V lost 2 bases, J lost 0 bases, and 2 bases stayed unmatched. The CDR3 sequence is 15 residues long. In germline, CDR1 is SGDLS, CDR2 YYNGEE. PCR employed 60 Vbeta and 13 Jbeta primers. The table came from immunoSEQ multiplex PCR; TCRdb's copy has only in-frame clones and leaves some out. Here the sample spans tens of thousands of clones, less than 80% being singletons. What was sequenced was PBMCs. The chain carries TRBV9 and TRBJ2-7, with 10 bases fitting TRBD2. The clonotype comes from a woman aged 45 to 65 in good health and CMV-seropositive. CDR3: CASSVSGGPSYEQYF. The CDR3, as DNA: TGTGCCAGCAGCGTTAGCGGGGGGCCCTCCTACGAGCAGTACTTC.